The text below deals with one T cell receptor beta chain. This entry belongs to a study of PD-L1 blockade in urothelial cancer. The data were produced by immunoSEQ multiplex PCR, yet TCRdb's version contains in-frame clones alone and is incomplete. The sample records more than 55,000 clones, 75% to 85% being singletons. In germline, CDR1 is SGHVS, CDR2 FNYEAQ. The V gene end was trimmed by 5 bases and the J gene end by 6 bases; junction bases not matched to a gene: 3. There are 14 residues in the CDR3. Noted time point: pretreatment peripheral blood. This rearrangement joins TRBV7-6 to TRBJ2-7; TRBD2 aligns across 14 bases. The TCR was taken from a man aged 65 to 85 with urothelial cancer. The sample in question was PBMCs, obtained around atezolizumab (anti-PD-L1) treatment. The CDR3 spells CASSGTSGSTEQYF. The CDR3 DNA sequence: TGTGCCAGCAGCGGGACTAGCGGGAGTACCGAGCAGTACTTC.